One sample yielded the 10 T cell receptor beta chains listed below, sequenced in a study of immune cell composition in non-small cell lung cancer (dated by TCRdb to 2017 to 2019). Receptors were amplified or captured by the immunoSEQ multiplex PCR assay. Held by TCRdb, this immuneACCESS table contains in-frame sequences only and omits some clones. Under half of the omission traces to an unresolved V gene where checked; the cause of the rest is unknown. The sample yields around 3,700 clones; approximately 64% were counted once. The top ten hold approximately 7.8% of the sample. The sequencing input was lung tumor tissue. The source of these receptors is a human donor with non-small cell lung cancer.

This clone was seen more than once but under ten times. The chain combines TRBV6-5 with TRBJ1-2, with 9 bases fitting TRBD1. The ends lost 6 bases at V and 6 bases at J; junction bases unmatched: 8. The CDR3 has 14 amino acids. CDR1 is MNHEY and CDR2 is SVGAGI in the germline V gene. The CDR3 sequence is CASSNRGRMDGYTF. The CDR3 region has the DNA TGTGCCAGCAGCAACAGGGGGCGCATGGATGGCTACACCTTC.

This rearrangement joins TRBV19 to TRBJ1-1; TRBD1 matches 11 bases. V gave up 6 bases and J gave up 1 base; unmatched junction bases: 7. The germline CDR1 and CDR2 sequences are LNHDA and SQIVND (reference sequence). The CDR3 has 16 amino acids. The chain's CDR3 is CASSLGTGGENTEAFF. The CDR3 DNA reads TGTGCCAGTAGCCTTGGGACAGGGGGGGAGAACACTGAAGCTTTCTTT.

The chain joins TRBV6-1 to TRBJ2-2, with TRBD2 matching over 8 bases. This CDR3 is built from 14 residues. Germline V gene lookup returns CDR1 MNHNS and CDR2 SASEGT. V dropped 8 bases and J dropped 4; count of bases not matched to a gene: 6. In DNA form, the CDR3 reads TGTGCCAGCGGTCGGGGGGGGTCCACCGGGGAGCTGTTTTTT. Translated: CASGRGGSTGELFF.

The chain carries TRBV4-1 and TRBJ1-1; no definite D call. This CDR3 comprises 16 residues. V shed 4 bases and J shed 3 bases, with 18 bases lying between them. In germline, CDR1 is MGHRA, CDR2 YSYEKL. CDR3 DNA: TGCGCCAGCAGCCCAAGAACGAACGGGGAGTACACTGAAGCTTTCTTT. This codes for CASSPRTNGEYTEAFF.

The rearrangement links TRBV6-5 to TRBJ2-2, with no clear D. Trimming shortened V by 2 bases and J by 1 base, and 5 bases separated the two germline ends. Looked up from germline, CDR1 is MNHEY and CDR2 is SVGAGI. This CDR3 is 14 amino acids long. The CDR3 DNA follows: TGTGCCAGCAGTTACAGGAGGAACACCGGGGAGCTGTTTTTT. It codes for CASSYRRNTGELFF.

The chain joins TRBV25-1 to TRBJ1-2; 10 nucleotides agree with TRBD1. Trimming took 4 bases from V and 5 from J; bases not matched to a gene: 13. Germline V gene lookup returns CDR1 MGHDK and CDR2 SYGVNS. The length of the CDR3 is 17 residues. DNA of the CDR3: TGTGCCAGCAGTGGATCCGGGACAGGGGAAAGGCCATATGGCTACACCTTC. This encodes CASSGSGTGERPYGYTF.

The chain uses TRBV19 and TRBJ1-1; D unresolved. V shed 3 bases and J shed 8 bases, with 10 bases lying between them. This CDR3 region has 12 residues. Germline V gene data show CDR1 as LNHDA and CDR2 as SQIVND (reference sequence). The CDR3 loop reads CASSMVGVEAFF. CDR3 nucleotide sequence: TGTGCCAGTAGTATGGTGGGCGTCGAAGCTTTCTTT. Variable domain in full (rest from reference TRBV19 and TRBJ1-1): DGGITQSPKYLFRKEGQNVTLSCEQNLNHDAMYWYRQDPGQGLRLIYYSQIVNDFQKGDIAEGYSVSREKKESFPLTVTSAQKNPTAFYLCASSMVGVEAFFGQGTRLTVV.

The rearrangement joins TRBV19 to TRBJ1-5; D unresolved. V gave up 3 bases and J gave up 9 bases, with 6 bases separating them. Per the germline V gene, CDR1 is LNHDA and CDR2 is SQIVND (reference sequence). The CDR3 is made up of 11 amino acids. In DNA form, the CDR3 reads TGTGCCAGTAGTATTCGAGGGCCCCAGCATTTT. This encodes CASSIRGPQHF.

The V gene is TRBV6-4, the J gene TRBJ2-3; weak D call: TRBD2 (6 bases). Germline-derived CDR1 and CDR2 are MRHNA and SNTAGT. The CDR3 covers 15 residues. Deletions cut 5 bases from V and 2 bases from J, with 14 bases between. This CDR3 is CASSPGTGDTDTQYF. The CDR3 bases are TGTGCCAGCAGTCCCGGGACTGGGGACACAGATACGCAGTATTTT.

This clone was counted only a few times. V gene TRBV4-3 combines with J gene TRBJ2-3, with 12 bases matching TRBD2. This CDR3 comprises 17 residues. Germline loops: CDR1 LGHNA, CDR2 YSLEER. Trimming removed 0 bases from V and 5 bases from J; junction bases left unmatched: 6. CDR3 DNA sequence: TGCGCCAGCAGCCAAGAAGGTTGGGGACTAGCGGGAGATACGCAGTATTTT. Translated, it gives CASSQEGWGLAGDTQYF.